This T cell receptor beta chain was recorded in a study of PD-L1 blockade in urothelial cancer. CDR3 length: 14 residues. The germline gives CDR1 LNHDA, CDR2 SQIVND (reference sequence). Trimming stripped 4 bases from V and 7 bases from J, with 16 bases between. Each PCR had synthetic TCR analog templates added to it as a spike-in. Using immunoSEQ multiplex PCR, the repertoire was profiled, and TCRdb retains in-frame clones only, with some absent. Of about 100,000 clones in the sample, about 85% are singletons; the top ten hold approximately 2.4%. The chain is built from TRBV19 and TRBJ1-1; D perhaps matches TRBD1 (6 bases). This TCR was recovered from a man in his fifties with urothelial cancer. Material: PBMCs, obtained around atezolizumab (anti-PD-L1) treatment. CDR3 region: CASSKARGLGEAFF. CDR3 bases: TGTGCCAGTAGTAAGGCCAGGGGATTGGGTGAAGCTTTCTTT.